The clone carrying this T cell receptor beta chain appeared a few times. Its antigen is not identified. The sample is drawn from a study of T cells in Graves' hyperthyroidism and ophthalmopathy. The study's findings and limits: Ophthalmopathy was model-predicted a median about six months pre-onset.

Exclusion followed for patients with uncontrolled infection, other autoimmune disease, pregnancy or lactation. There are 14 residues in the CDR3. Germline loops: CDR1 SGHNT, CDR2 YENEEA. The trim removed 5 bases at V and 5 bases at J, leaving 5 bases unmatched. TCR beta CDR3 sequences were amplified from RNA transcripts. The primer set for the first-round RT-PCR of the TCR CDR3 was HTBI. MiXCR, run by TCRdb on the multiplex PCR reads, gives a single entry per CDR3 protein. The sample lists approximately 490,000 distinct CDR3 sequences, roughly 22% occurring once. V is TRBV11-3 and J is TRBJ2-3, with 9 bases that match TRBD2. Input material: blood. The source of this sequence is a woman in her 70s with Graves' ophthalmopathy. The CDR3 region is CASSPWTSEDTQYF. CDR3 nucleotides: TGTGCCAGCAGCCCTTGGACTAGCGAAGATACGCAGTATTTT.